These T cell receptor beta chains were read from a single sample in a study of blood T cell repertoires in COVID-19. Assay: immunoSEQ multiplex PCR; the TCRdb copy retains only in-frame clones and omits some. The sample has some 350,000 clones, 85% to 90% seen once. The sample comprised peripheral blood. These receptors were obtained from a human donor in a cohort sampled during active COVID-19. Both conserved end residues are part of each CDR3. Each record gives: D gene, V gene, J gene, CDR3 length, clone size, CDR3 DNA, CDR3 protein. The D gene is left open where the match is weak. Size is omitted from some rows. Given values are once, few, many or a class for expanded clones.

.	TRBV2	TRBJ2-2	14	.	TGTGCCAGCAAGGGACTGCCTATGGCCGGGGAGCTGTTTTTT	CASKGLPMAGELFF
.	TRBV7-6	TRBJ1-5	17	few	TGTGCCAGCAGCTTATATCCTCGTGGACAGCTTAATCAGCCCCAGCATTTT	CASSLYPRGQLNQPQHF
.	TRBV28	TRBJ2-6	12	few	TGTGCCACTACCTCTGGGGCCAACGTCCTGACTTTC	CATTSGANVLTF
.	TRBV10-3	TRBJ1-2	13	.	TGTGCCATCAGCCTGCGGTCCAACTATGGCTACACCTTC	CAISLRSNYGYTF
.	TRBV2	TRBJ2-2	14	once	TGTGCCAGCAATGTGGACAGCTTCACCGGGGAGCTGTTTTTT	CASNVDSFTGELFF
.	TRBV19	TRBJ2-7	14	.	TGTGCCAGTAGTATAGAGGTGACAGTCTCCGAGCAGTACTTC	CASSIEVTVSEQYF
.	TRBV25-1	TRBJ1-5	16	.	TGTGCCAGCAGTGCTCCGGGACACACACCAAATCAGCCCCAGCATTTT	CASSAPGHTPNQPQHF
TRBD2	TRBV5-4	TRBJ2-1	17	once	TGTGCCAGCAGCTTGGAACTAGCGGGGGGACCTTACAATGAGCAGTTCTTC	CASSLELAGGPYNEQFF
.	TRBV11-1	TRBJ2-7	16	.	TGTGCCAGCAGCTTGGACTGGATGACAACCTCCTACGAGCAGTACTTC	CASSLDWMTTSYEQYF
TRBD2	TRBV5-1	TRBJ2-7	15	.	TGCGCCAGCAGCTTAGGTAGCGGGAGTCGGTACGAGCAGTACTTC	CASSLGSGSRYEQYF
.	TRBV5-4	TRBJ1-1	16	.	TGTGCCAGCAGCCCCCTAGGTATGGGGGGACTCACTGAAGCTTTCTTT	CASSPLGMGGLTEAFF
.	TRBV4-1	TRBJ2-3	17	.	TGCGCCAGCAGCCAAGAGCGGCGGGGTCCCACACACGATACGCAGTATTTT	CASSQERRGPTHDTQYF
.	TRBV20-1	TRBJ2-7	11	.	TGCAGTGCTCGAACTGAATTCGAGCAGTACTTC	CSARTEFEQYF
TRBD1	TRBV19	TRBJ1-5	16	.	TGTGCCAGTAGCGACAGGGGCGCCGGGAACAATCAGCCCCAGCATTTT	CASSDRGAGNNQPQHF
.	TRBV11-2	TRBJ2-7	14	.	TGTGCCAGCAGCTTACCGGAGTCCAGCGACGAGCAGTACTTC	CASSLPESSDEQYF
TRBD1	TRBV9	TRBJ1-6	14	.	TGTGCCAGCAGCGGGGGACAGGGGGATTCACCCCTCCACTTT	CASSGGQGDSPLHF
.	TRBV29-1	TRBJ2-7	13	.	TGCAGCGTACCTGACCCCAAGGGGCGCGAGCAGTACTTC	CSVPDPKGREQYF
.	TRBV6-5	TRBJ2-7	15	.	TGTGCCAGCAGGCATACTTTGACAGGAAGCTACGAGCAGTACTTC	CASRHTLTGSYEQYF
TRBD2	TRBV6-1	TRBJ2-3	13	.	TGTGCCAGTGGGGGGGTATCCACAGATACGCAGTATTTT	CASGGVSTDTQYF
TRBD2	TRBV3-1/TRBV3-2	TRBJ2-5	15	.	TGTGCCAGCAGCCAAGGCCAGCGGGAGTGGGAGACCCAGTACTTC	CASSQGQREWETQYF
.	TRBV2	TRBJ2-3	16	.	TGTGCCAGCACCACGGGGGTACAGGTTAGCACAGATACGCAGTATTTT	CASTTGVQVSTDTQYF
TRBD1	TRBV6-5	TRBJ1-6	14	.	TGTGCCAGCAGCAGGACAGGGGATAATTCACCCCTCCACTTT	CASSRTGDNSPLHF
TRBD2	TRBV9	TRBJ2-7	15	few	TGTGCCAGCAGCGTAGATGGCGGGGGGGCCGTCGGGCAGTACTTC	CASSVDGGGAVGQYF
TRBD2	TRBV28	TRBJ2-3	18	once	TGTGCCAGCAGTTTAGCCCCCGCCGCGGCGGGGGTAGCAGATACGCAGTATTTT	CASSLAPAAAGVADTQYF
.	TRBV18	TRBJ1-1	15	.	TGTGCCAGCTCCATCGTGCCAGGGGTGGACACTGAAGCTTTCTTT	CASSIVPGVDTEAFF
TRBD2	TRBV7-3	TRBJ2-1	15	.	TGTGCCAGCAGCTTAAGCGGGAGGGCCGGTAATGAGCAGTTCTTC	CASSLSGRAGNEQFF
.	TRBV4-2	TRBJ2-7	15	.	TGTGCCAGCAGCCAAGAAGCAGGATTCTCCTACGAGCAGTACTTC	CASSQEAGFSYEQYF
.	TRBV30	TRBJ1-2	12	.	TGTGCCTGGAGTGTACAGGAGACCGGCTACACCTTC	CAWSVQETGYTF
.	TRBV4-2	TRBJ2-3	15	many	TGTGCCAGCAGCCAAGATCTGGAGGGCGCAGATACGCAGTATTTT	CASSQDLEGADTQYF
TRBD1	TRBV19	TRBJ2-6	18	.	TGTGCCAGTAGTATATCCGGGACAGGGGGCGCTGGGGCCAACGTCCTGACTTTC	CASSISGTGGAGANVLTF
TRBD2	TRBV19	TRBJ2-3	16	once	TGTGCCAGTAGTAGATCTGGCGGGGGGAGCACAGATACGCAGTATTTT	CASSRSGGGSTDTQYF
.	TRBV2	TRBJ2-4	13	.	TGTGCCAGCAGTGAAGTCAGGAAAAACATTCAGTACTTC	CASSEVRKNIQYF
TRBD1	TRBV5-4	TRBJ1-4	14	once	TGTGCCAGCAGCTTGGTAGGAGGGGGCGGAAAACTGTTTTTT	CASSLVGGGGKLFF
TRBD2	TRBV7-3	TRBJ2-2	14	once	TGTGCCAGCACCCCGGGGGGGGGTACCGGGGAGCTGTTTTTT	CASTPGGGTGELFF
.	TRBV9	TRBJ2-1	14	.	TGTGCCAGCAGCCCTTCCCGAGGCGACAATGAGCAGTTCTTC	CASSPSRGDNEQFF
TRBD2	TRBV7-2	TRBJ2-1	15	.	TGTGCCAGCAGCACCGTGGTAGCGGGGGTGCATGAGCAGTTCTTC	CASSTVVAGVHEQFF
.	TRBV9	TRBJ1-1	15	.	TGTGCCAGCAGCCCCCACAGAGGGGGGAACACTGAAGCTTTCTTT	CASSPHRGGNTEAFF
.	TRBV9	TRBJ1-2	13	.	TGTGCCAGCAGCGTAGATCCCTCGTATGGCTACACCTTC	CASSVDPSYGYTF
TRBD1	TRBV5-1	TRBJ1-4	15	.	TGCGCCAGCAGCACGGACAGGGGGCCTAATGAAAAACTGTTTTTT	CASSTDRGPNEKLFF
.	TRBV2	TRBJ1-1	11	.	TGTGCCAGCAGTGAAAGGGAGGAAGCTTTCTTT	CASSEREEAFF